The 7 T cell receptor beta chains below were found in one sample sequenced in a study of T cell changes during pregnancy in multiple sclerosis. The repertoire was sequenced with immunoSEQ multiplex PCR; TCRdb's copy has only in-frame clones and lacks some. Of 55,000 to 65,000 clones in the sample, roughly 94% were seen once. The source material was CD8+ T cells from peripheral blood mononuclear cells, sampled in the third trimester of pregnancy. These receptors were collected from a female donor with multiple sclerosis, enrolled in a pregnancy study.

CDR3 in DNA: TGTGCCAGCAGCCAAGGGATGTCCGGGAGCGAGCAGTTCTTC. Amino acid sequence: CASSQGMSGSEQFF. V usage is TRBV4-2 and J usage is TRBJ2-1; tentative D call: TRBD2 (6 bases). Germline CDR1 reads LGHNA; CDR2 reads YNFKEQ. V lost 1 base and J lost 10, with 14 bases in between. The CDR3 runs 14 residues.

This chain uses TRBV10-3 with TRBJ2-6; TRBD1 aligns across 8 bases. The CDR3 contains 17 residues. Germline V gene lookup returns CDR1 ENHRY and CDR2 SYGVKD. After removal of 2 bases from V and 3 bases from J, the junction contained 6 bases not matched to a gene. CDR3 in amino acids: CAISETGQVIGANVLTF. CDR3 bases: TGTGCCATCAGTGAGACGGGACAGGTTATTGGGGCCAACGTCCTGACTTTC.

The chain joins TRBV7-3 to TRBJ1-1; unclear D gene. This CDR3 contains 13 residues. V was cut by 2 bases and J by 2 bases, with 6 bases left in between. CDR1 and CDR2 (germline): SGHTA, FQGTGA. The CDR3 nucleotides read TGTGCCAGCAGCTTAGAGGGAAACACTGAAGCTTTCTTT. Translation: CASSLEGNTEAFF.

The CDR3 sequence: CASSPGPTNEKLFF. CDR3 bases: TGTGCCAGCAGCCCAGGGCCAACTAATGAAAAACTGTTTTTT. The genes are TRBV2 and TRBJ1-4; weak D call: TRBD1 (5 bases). This CDR3 has 14 amino acids. Germline V gene data show CDR1 as SNHLY and CDR2 as FYNNEI. Deletions cut 6 bases from V and 0 bases from J, with 8 bases between.

The V gene is TRBV5-1, the J gene TRBJ1-4; the D gene is possibly TRBD1 (6 bases). V gave up 1 base and J gave up 6 bases, with 16 bases separating them. Germline loops: CDR1 SGHRS, CDR2 YFSETQ. The length of the CDR3 is 16 residues. CDR3 bases: TGCGCCAGCAGCTTGACACAGGGTGGGAGAGATGAAAAACTGTTTTTT. It translates to CASSLTQGGRDEKLFF.

The chain has TRBV27 and TRBJ2-7; D is perhaps TRBD1 (6 bases). Germline V gene sequence: CDR1 MNHEY, CDR2 SMNVEV (reference sequence). The CDR3 consists of 14 residues. V gave up 9 bases and J gave up 10 bases, with 25 bases separating them. The CDR3 sequence is CASYTLGAHPKQYF. CDR3 bases: TGTGCCAGTTACACTCTGGGGGCTCACCCCAAACAGTACTTC.

The rearrangement links TRBV28 to TRBJ2-7, with a weak D call TRBD2 (5 bases). The V gene's germline CDR1 is MDHEN and CDR2 SYDVKM. This CDR3 spans 16 amino acids. V dropped 6 bases and J dropped 6 bases, with 24 bases sitting between them. CDR3 loop: CASRKGSRGIGLEQYF. CDR3 nucleotides: TGTGCCAGCAGGAAGGGTAGCCGAGGAATTGGACTCGAGCAGTACTTC.